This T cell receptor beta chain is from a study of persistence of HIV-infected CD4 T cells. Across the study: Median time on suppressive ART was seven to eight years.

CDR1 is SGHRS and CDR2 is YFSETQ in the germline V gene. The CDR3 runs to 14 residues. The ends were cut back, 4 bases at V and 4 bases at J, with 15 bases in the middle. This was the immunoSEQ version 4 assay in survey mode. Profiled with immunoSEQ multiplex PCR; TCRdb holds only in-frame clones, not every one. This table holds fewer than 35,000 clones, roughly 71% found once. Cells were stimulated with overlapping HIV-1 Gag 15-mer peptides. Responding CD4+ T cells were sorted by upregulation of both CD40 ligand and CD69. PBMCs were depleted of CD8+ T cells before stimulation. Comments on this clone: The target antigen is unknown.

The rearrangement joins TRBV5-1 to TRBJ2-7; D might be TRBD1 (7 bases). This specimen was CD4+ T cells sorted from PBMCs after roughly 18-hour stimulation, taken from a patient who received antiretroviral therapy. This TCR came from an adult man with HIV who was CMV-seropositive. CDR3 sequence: CASSLAGQPYEQYF. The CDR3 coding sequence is TGCGCCAGCAGCCTGGCGGGACAGCCTTACGAGCAGTACTTC.